A selection of T cell receptor beta chains follows, all from one sample in a study of chemoradiotherapy in HPV16-positive cancers. Clones were read by immunoSEQ multiplex PCR, and TCRdb kept only the in-frame ones, dropping some. This table has around 53,000 clones, roughly nine tenths appearing once. The specimen was blood, collected from a patient who underwent chemoradiotherapy. The receptors shown here come from a human donor with HPV-associated anogenital cancer. Both conserved end residues are part of each CDR3. The order of the fields is V gene, clone size, D gene, J gene, CDR3 DNA, CDR3 protein. A D gene is named only where the DNA matches it firmly. Only some rows state a clone size, as once, few, many or a class for expanded clones.

TRBV18	.	.	TRBJ2-3	TGTGCCAGCTCACCATCTAGCACAGATACGCAGTATTTT	CASSPSSTDTQYF
TRBV5-4	.	TRBD2	TRBJ2-3	TGTGCCAGCAGCTTGGGAGCGGGGGGGCCCGTAGATACGCAGTATTTT	CASSLGAGGPVDTQYF
TRBV6-1	.	.	TRBJ2-5	TGTGCCAGCAGTGAACCACCATGGGGGGAAGCTGGAGAGACCCAGTACTTC	CASSEPPWGEAGETQYF
TRBV5-1	.	.	TRBJ1-2	TGCGCCAGCAGCTTGGACGGCGATGGCTACACCTTC	CASSLDGDGYTF
TRBV5-3	.	TRBD2	TRBJ2-1	TGTGCCAGAAGCGGAGCGGGAGCTGCCTACAATGAGCAGTTCTTC	CARSGAGAAYNEQFF
TRBV6-4	.	.	TRBJ1-1	TGTGCCAGCAGTGAATCGGGGCTCGGGGAAGCTTTCTTT	CASSESGLGEAFF
TRBV2	once	.	TRBJ2-7	TGTGCCAGCAGTGAAGGACCTTACGAGCAGTACTTC	CASSEGPYEQYF
TRBV19	.	TRBD2	TRBJ2-5	TGTGCCAGTAGTATGCGGGGGCAAGAGACCCAGTACTTC	CASSMRGQETQYF
TRBV9	.	TRBD2	TRBJ2-5	TGTGCCAGCAGCGTAGATAGCGGGAGGGGAGAGACCCAGTACTTC	CASSVDSGRGETQYF
TRBV7-2	.	.	TRBJ2-3	TGTGCCAGCAGCTCCACCGGGACTCCGCCAGATACGCAGTATTTT	CASSSTGTPPDTQYF
TRBV29-1	.	TRBD1	TRBJ1-1	TGCAGCGTTGAGACTCGACAGGGTAACACTGAAGCTTTCTTT	CSVETRQGNTEAFF
TRBV18	.	TRBD1	TRBJ1-2	TGTGCCAGCTCCCTCGGGACAGCCCTCGACTATGGCTACACCTTC	CASSLGTALDYGYTF
TRBV21-1	.	.	TRBJ1-5	TGTGCCAGCAGCAAACGAGGGCCCCCCGGGCAGCCCCAGCATTTT	CASSKRGPPGQPQHF
TRBV4-2	.	.	TRBJ2-7	TGTGCCAGCAGCCAAGATCGCAGGGAGCAGTACTTC	CASSQDRREQYF
TRBV30	.	TRBD1	TRBJ1-5	TGTGCCTGGAGTGTAACAGGGGGCCTCAATCAGCCCCAGCATTTT	CAWSVTGGLNQPQHF
TRBV7-2	.	TRBD2	TRBJ2-5	TGTGCCAGCAGCTCATGGACTAGCGGGGACCAGGAGACCCAGTACTTC	CASSSWTSGDQETQYF
TRBV19	.	TRBD1	TRBJ1-2	TGTGCCAGTATCGGGACAGGGGGGAGCTATGGCTACACCTTC	CASIGTGGSYGYTF
TRBV5-5	.	.	TRBJ2-3	TGTGCCAGCAGCTTGGACAGGAGCACAGATACGCAGTATTTT	CASSLDRSTDTQYF
TRBV18	once	TRBD1	TRBJ1-2	TGTGCCAGCTCACAGGGACAGGGGAACGGCTACACCTTC	CASSQGQGNGYTF
TRBV5-4	.	TRBD1	TRBJ2-5	TGTGCCAGCAGCTACGTCGGACAGGGCCGAGAGACCCAGTACTTC	CASSYVGQGRETQYF
TRBV7-2	few	TRBD1	TRBJ1-5	TGTGCCAGCAGTTTGTCTCCAGGGGGCGACATCGGGATGGCCCAGCATTTT	CASSLSPGGDIGMAQHF
TRBV6-5	.	TRBD1	TRBJ2-4	TGTGCCAGCAGTTCTGGGACAGGGGGAAACATTCAGTACTTC	CASSSGTGGNIQYF
TRBV19	.	.	TRBJ2-2	TGTGCCAGTAATGTGGTCGGGGAGCTGTTTTTT	CASNVVGELFF
TRBV5-1	.	.	TRBJ2-3	TGCGCCAGCAGCTTGGGCGACGGTTTAATCAGAGGGGATACGCAGTATTTT	CASSLGDGLIRGDTQYF
TRBV6-5	.	.	TRBJ1-2	TGTGCCAGCAGTTCAGCGCCGCCCGGGGGAGGCTATGGCTACACCTTC	CASSSAPPGGGYGYTF
TRBV7-2	.	.	TRBJ1-4	TGTGCCAGCAGCTTAGTCAGGGGTGAAAAACTGTTTTTT	CASSLVRGEKLFF
TRBV7-3	.	.	TRBJ2-1	TGTGCCAGCAGCGCCCGAAGTGGGGAGCAGTTCTTC	CASSARSGEQFF
TRBV7-9	.	.	TRBJ1-2	TGTGCCAGCAGCTACCCCCCAGACAGCACTAACTATGGCTACACCTTC	CASSYPPDSTNYGYTF
TRBV19	.	.	TRBJ2-3	TGTGCCAGTGGGGCGACGGGCACAGATACGCAGTATTTT	CASGATGTDTQYF
TRBV7-2	once	.	TRBJ1-2	TGTGCCAGCAGCTTAGGAGGAGGGGGGCAGGGTGGCTACACCTTC	CASSLGGGGQGGYTF
TRBV10-1	.	TRBD1	TRBJ2-7	TGCGCCAGCAGTCGACAGGGGGCCCCCTACGAGCAGTACTTC	CASSRQGAPYEQYF
TRBV5-4	.	TRBD2	TRBJ2-1	TGTGCCAGCAGCCCCCGGACTAGCGGGCGCGATGAGCAGTTCTTC	CASSPRTSGRDEQFF
TRBV5-1	.	TRBD1	TRBJ1-6	TGCGCCAGCAGCTTAACAGGGGTGGAGGGCTCCTATAATTCACCCCTCCACTTT	CASSLTGVEGSYNSPLHF
TRBV14	.	.	TRBJ2-5	TGTGCCAGCAGAGGCCTCGGACTGGGGGACCAGTACTTC	CASRGLGLGDQYF
TRBV6-6	.	.	TRBJ2-7	TGTGCCAGCAGCTCGGGAGCAAGTGAGCAGTACTTC	CASSSGASEQYF
TRBV7-6	once	TRBD2	TRBJ2-3	TGTGCCAGCAGCTTAGCGACTAGCGGGATTACAGATACGCAGTATTTT	CASSLATSGITDTQYF
TRBV4-3	.	TRBD1	TRBJ2-7	TGCGCCAGCAGCCGATTGGGACAGCGCGAGCAGTACTTC	CASSRLGQREQYF
TRBV19	.	TRBD1	TRBJ2-7	TGTGCCAGTGGGACAGGAGGCGACGAGCAGTACTTC	CASGTGGDEQYF
TRBV2	.	.	TRBJ1-1	TGTGCCAGCAGTGTATTCGGGAACACTGAAGCTTTCTTT	CASSVFGNTEAFF
TRBV30	.	.	TRBJ1-2	TGTGCCTGGAGTGTAATTGGGATAAACCATGGCTACACCTTC	CAWSVIGINHGYTF
TRBV19	.	TRBD1	TRBJ1-2	TGTGCCAGTGCGACAGGGGGCGTCTATGGCTACACCTTC	CASATGGVYGYTF
TRBV7-2	.	TRBD1	TRBJ2-4	TGTGCCAGCAGCTCGACAGGGGGCGCGTACATTCAGTACTTC	CASSSTGGAYIQYF
TRBV6-4	medium-sized	.	TRBJ2-2	TGTGCCAGCACCCCTCTCCCGGGAACCGGGGAGCTGTTTTTT	CASTPLPGTGELFF
TRBV19	.	TRBD1	TRBJ1-4	TGTGCCAGTAGTATCCGGACAGGGATGGGTGAAAAACTGTTTTTT	CASSIRTGMGEKLFF
TRBV25-1	.	TRBD2	TRBJ2-1	TGTGCCAGCAGTGATGTAGCGGGAGCCCGCAATGAGCAGTTCTTC	CASSDVAGARNEQFF
TRBV19	.	TRBD2	TRBJ2-4	TGTGCCAGTAGTATCGGGCTAGGGAGGGAAAACATTCAGTACTTC	CASSIGLGRENIQYF
TRBV5-5	.	.	TRBJ2-2	TGTGCCAGCAGCTCGTCCGTCGACGGGGAGCTGTTTTTT	CASSSSVDGELFF
TRBV19	.	.	TRBJ1-5	TGTGCCAGTAAAGAACAGAGGAATCAGCCCCAGCATTTT	CASKEQRNQPQHF
TRBV6-7	.	TRBD1	TRBJ2-7	TGTGCCAGCAGTTGGACTCCCAGGGGGCTGTCCTACGAGCAGTACTTC	CASSWTPRGLSYEQYF